The 7 T cell receptor beta chains listed next were all sequenced from one sample in a study of blood T cell repertoires in COVID-19. The protocol was immunoSEQ multiplex PCR, while the TCRdb copy is restricted to in-frame clones and leaves out a portion. Among 310,000 or so clones listed, around 86% were seen once. Specimen: peripheral blood. The source is a woman aged 30 to 39 who had recovered from COVID-19.

This clone has a handful of counts. V gene TRBV25-1 combines with J gene TRBJ1-5; 7 bases line up with TRBD1. The germline V gene has CDR1 MGHDK and CDR2 SYGVNS. Losses at the gene ends were 2 bases for V and 2 bases for J; bases not matched to a gene: 3. The CDR3 is made up of 15 amino acids. CDR3 in amino acids: CASSEIGQGNQPQHF. The CDR3 DNA sequence: TGTGCCAGCAGTGAAATTGGACAGGGCAATCAGCCCCAGCATTTT. The variable domain in full, with the rest retrieved from reference TRBV25-1 and TRBJ1-5, is EADIYQTPRYLVIGTGKKITLECSQTMGHDKMYWYQQDPGMELHLIHYSYGVNSTEKGDLSSESTVSRIRTEHFPLTLESARPSHTSQYLCASSEIGQGNQPQHFGDGTRLSIL.

The chain carries TRBV4-3 and TRBJ2-7; D may be TRBD1 (7 bases). The CDR3 length is 15 residues. V was trimmed by 3 bases and J by 2 bases, leaving 14 bases between them. Germline assignment: CDR1 LGHNA and CDR2 YSLEER. The CDR3 spells CASSHYQGGPYEQYF. CDR3 DNA: TGCGCCAGCAGCCACTATCAGGGGGGACCCTACGAGCAGTACTTC.

The chain has TRBV7-9 and TRBJ1-1; 10 nucleotides line up with TRBD1. V trimming: 5 bases; J trimming: 0 bases; junction bases outside the gene matches: 9. Germline CDR1 reads SEHNR; CDR2 reads FQNEAQ (reference sequence). The CDR3 is 17 residues long. CDR3 amino acids: CASSNVPGQGLNTEAFF. The CDR3 region has the DNA TGTGCCAGCAGCAACGTCCCGGGACAGGGGTTGAACACTGAAGCTTTCTTT.

The chain joins TRBV9 to TRBJ1-2; the D is unclear. The CDR3 loop spans 16 amino acids. V lost 4 bases and J 5 bases, leaving 21 bases between the germline ends. CDR1 is SGDLS and CDR2 is YYNGEE in the germline V gene. The CDR3 nucleotides read TGTGCCAGCAGCCCCCGCGGCGGGGAGCTCCGGTATGGCTACACCTTC. It encodes CASSPRGGELRYGYTF.

The sample holds one count of this clone. The rearrangement joins TRBV5-1 to TRBJ1-3, with 10 bases that match TRBD1. The ends lost 2 bases at V and 4 bases at J; junction bases unmatched: 3. CDR3 length: 15 residues. Germline V lookup: CDR1 SGHRS, CDR2 YFSETQ. The CDR3 protein is CASSFQGQGGNTIYF. CDR3 nucleotide sequence: TGCGCCAGCAGCTTCCAGGGACAGGGGGGAAACACCATATATTTT. Filled out from reference TRBV5-1 and TRBJ1-3, the complete variable domain reads KAGVTQTPRYLIKTRGQQVTLSCSPISGHRSVSWYQQTPGQGLQFLFEYFSETQRNKGNFPGRFSGRQFSNSRSEMNVSTLELGDSALYLCASSFQGQGGNTIYFGEGSWLTVV.

The V and J genes are TRBV27 and TRBJ1-5; no reliable D call. The germline CDR1 and CDR2 sequences are MNHEY and SMNVEV (reference sequence). CDR3 size: 15 residues. V lost 0 bases and J 7 bases, leaving 13 bases between the germline ends. In DNA form, the CDR3 reads TGTGCCAGCAGTTTATCAGGCAGATTCGGGCAGCCCCAGCATTTT. Translated: CASSLSGRFGQPQHF.

The chain has TRBV9 and TRBJ2-7; 9 bases are a match to TRBD1. The CDR3 totals 15 residues. CDR1 is SGDLS and CDR2 is YYNGEE in the germline V gene. The J segment lost 1 base and the V segment lost 0 bases, leaving 2 bases of the junction unmatched. CDR3 sequence (DNA): TGTGCCAGCAGCGTAGAGGGACAGGGATCCTACGAGCAGTACTTC. It yields the protein CASSVEGQGSYEQYF.